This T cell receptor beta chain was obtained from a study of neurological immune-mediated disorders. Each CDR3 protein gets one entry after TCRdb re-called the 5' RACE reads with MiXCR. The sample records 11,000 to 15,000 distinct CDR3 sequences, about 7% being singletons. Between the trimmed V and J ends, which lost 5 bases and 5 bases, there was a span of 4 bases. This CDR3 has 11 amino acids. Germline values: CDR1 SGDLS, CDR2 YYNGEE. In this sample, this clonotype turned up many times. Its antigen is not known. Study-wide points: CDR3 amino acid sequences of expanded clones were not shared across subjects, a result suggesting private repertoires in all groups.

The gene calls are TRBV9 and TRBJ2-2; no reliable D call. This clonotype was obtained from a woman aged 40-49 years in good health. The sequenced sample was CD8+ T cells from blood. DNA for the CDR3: TGTGCCAGCAGAGGGACCGGGGAGCTGTTTTTT. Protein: CASRGTGELFF.